This T cell receptor beta chain was captured by sequencing in a study of cytomegalovirus exposure and HLA in healthy donors (dated by TCRdb to the late 2010s). As for the study more broadly: According to an earlier analysis of 587 of the donors, 200 million or so T cells yielded roughly 100 million unique TCR beta sequences and 276 Gb of sequence data. Roughly 310 gigabases of sequencing data and 70 million to 85 million unique TCR sequences were included in an early release covering roughly 700 HLA-typed donors. Of the 300 to 400 genotyped donors, approximately 83% fell in the genetic ancestry cluster associated with self-reported Caucasian donors. The study was designed to test whether signatures of past pathogen exposure could be identified by cataloging public T cell receptors. The study used immunosequencing to profile the T cell repertoires of several hundred subjects and linked those repertoires to cytomegalovirus serostatus. Besides the first cohort of hundreds of subjects, a separate validation cohort made up of over a hundred different subjects was used. To predict cytomegalovirus infection status, the study brought together high-throughput TCR immunosequencing, statistical association of individual TCRs with disease status, and machine learning. A later analysis re-analyzed previously published TCR beta repertoires from about 730 donors and added high-resolution HLA genotyping to study TCR occurrence patterns. The later analysis used no new phenotypic data to find candidate immune exposures, relying instead on TCR beta sequences and their occurrence across donors. In an earlier analysis of around 540 of the donors, high-throughput TCR beta sequencing was used to judge whether each TCR beta V gene segment behaved as functional or pseudogenic. Donor age, sex, ethnicity and CMV serostatus were collected together with the repertoire data. In a later genetic analysis, genome-wide SNP genotypes for about three fifths of the 666 donors were used, and that subset was treated as a discovery cohort. All discovery cohort repertoires had been generated on a single sequencing platform. Both class I and class II loci were covered by HLA typing, at four-digit resolution. The number of typed donors differed by locus: about 620-640 for A, B, C, DRB1 and DQB1; 500 to 550 for DQA1; roughly 600 for DPA1; and some 470 for DPB1. A handful of DR-DQ haplotypes were handled as single units for association and clustering because linkage in the cohort was strong. On average, 235,054 unique TCR beta nucleotide sequences were sequenced per donor among a few hundred genotyped donors of the cohort, with roughly 18% of those sequences being non-productive. The paper as a whole reports these results and caveats: A few of the identified cytomegalovirus-associated TCR beta chains were confirmed in vitro to be specific for cytomegalovirus antigens. Several of the top co-occurrence clusters appeared to be linked to parvovirus B19, influenza, CMV and Epstein-Barr virus, according to a later analysis. Because counts were too low, roughly 17 rarely observed V segments, including chromosome 9 orphons, were left out of the earlier analysis of over 550 of the donors. It was suggested by the authors that the approach could potentially be generalized to other disease states and immunological phenotypes. At a false discovery rate of 0.05, a later analysis linked under 20,000 TCR beta sequences to specific HLA alleles. Correlated functional status among segregating V segments might reflect linkage disequilibrium, but an unknown experimental factor could not be ruled out. Broadly in line with IMGT annotations, most TCR beta V segments showed up in productive rearrangements about 87% or about 30% of the time in an earlier analysis of approximately 600 of the donors. A later genetic analysis associated a missense DCLRE1C variant with V-gene and J-gene trimming of TCR beta chains, and an independent cohort replicated the association. In this cohort, only TCR beta chains were sequenced, and detectable features were limited by the absence of alpha or paired-chain data. In a later analysis, HLA-associated TCR beta chains were found to be more clonally expanded and to have lower generation probabilities than equally common non-associated chains. A further reported finding was that TCR beta sequences accurately predicted the HLA-A and HLA-B alleles for most subjects in the first cohort. Some IMGT-functional V segments, including TRBV6-2 and TRBV6-3, could not be distinguished by the 87-base-pair reads and were therefore excluded. Cytomegalovirus status was reported to be diagnosed by the classifier with high specificity and sensitivity in both the original and validation cohorts. Strong co-occurrence of HLA alleles, especially DR and DQ, made assigning TCR associations to individual alleles difficult. In a later analysis, TCR association rates were found to vary across HLA loci, with the most associated TCRs seen for DRB1 alleles and the fewest for HLA-C alleles. The study listed approximately 150 TCR beta chains as associated with cytomegalovirus. Most TCR sequences were seen in very few donors, while some public TCRs were found in many individuals. In a later genetic analysis, fewer N-insertions in productive TCRs were reported among donors in an Asian-associated ancestry cluster than the approximately 670-donor mean. Because HLA typing was missing for some donors at each locus, association tests included only the typed subset. A cluster of highly shared sequence variants was judged likely to be a technical artifact of the sequencing pipeline. CMV serostatus was the only immune exposure information available for the cohort. A later analysis found that most CMV-associated TCR beta chains appeared HLA-restricted, with HLA associations seemingly driven largely by CMV exposure. Roughly uniform sequencing depth across donors was assumed in presence/absence analyses, although this assumption may not hold.

The cohort comprised several hundred healthy bone marrow donors. All cohort members were sampled while nominally healthy, although unrecorded immune exposures were likely present. The donor was CMV seronegative and was included in the group of a few hundred seronegative cohort members. A peripheral blood sample was provided by each donor, and peripheral blood mononuclear cells were used for TCR beta sequencing. The Qiagen DNeasy Blood Extraction Kit was used to extract genomic DNA from the blood cell samples. Details on this clone: Which antigen it targets is not known. It has no much larger one-base neighbor in the sample; base qualities were not kept.

The library relied on the immunoSEQ multiplex PCR assay. For the multiplex PCR, a mixture combining 60 forward primers for TCR Vbeta segments and 13 reverse primers for TCR Jbeta segments was used. A multiplex PCR assay on genomic DNA amplified the CDR3 region of rearranged TCR beta genes. On the Illumina HiSeq System, the amplified TCR beta libraries were sequenced as 87-base-pair reads. As for the original processing: In a later analysis, about 80 million unique TCR beta chains were counted across the roughly 700 repertoires, and roughly 11 million of these chains were shared by at least two donors. Raw reads were error-corrected and collapsed into unique sequences by a nearest-neighbor algorithm in which closely related sequences were merged to remove PCR and sequencing errors. V, D and J gene segments were assigned by aligning CDR3 sequences to IMGT reference sequences. Each retained sequence needed at least a six-nucleotide match to both a V gene segment and a J gene segment. A rearrangement was called productive if the CDR3 had no stop codons and remained in frame with V and J, and every other rearrangement was called non-productive. Following IMGT convention, CDR3 was defined as the stretch from the second conserved V-encoded cysteine to the conserved J-encoded phenylalanine. The earlier analysis of about 610 of the donors excluded any sequence lacking an unambiguous match to a single V gene segment. In an earlier analysis of around 590 of the donors, a V segment was called functional when productive rearrangements were above 56.7%, and segregating when the standard deviation between donors exceeded 5%. To diagnose cytomegalovirus status from the catalog of TCR beta chain sequences, a statistical classification framework was built. V and J gene assignment, in a later analysis, came from comparing TCR nucleotide sequences with IMGT/GENE-DB human TR gene sequences. Using the TCRdist pipeline, a later analysis assigned CDR3 sequences along with most-parsimonious VDJ recombination scenarios. In a later analysis, each TCR beta chain was defined by its CDR3 amino acid sequence together with its V-gene family, and reads without a unique V-gene family were excluded. A later analysis removed nearly 600 highly shared, low-generation-probability nucleotide sequences to deal with suspected cross-contamination and a sequencing artifact. For each public chain, a later analysis derived a clonal expansion index from normalized ranks of inferred template counts within each repertoire. Generation probabilities in a later analysis came from a VDJ recombination model fitted to out-of-frame rearrangements, and those results were checked against IGoR. A later analysis scored TCR-TCR, TCR-HLA and TCR-CMV co-occurrence with hypergeometric tests, applying a repertoire-size bias correction to TCR pairs. To estimate false discovery rates, a later analysis permuted the HLA or CMV assignments 20 times. In a later analysis, co-occurring TCRs were grouped with DBSCAN, and TCRdist sequence similarity was added when clustering was performed within HLA-allele-positive subsets. Co-occurrence clustering excluded repertoires with fewer than 30,000 or more than 120,000 public chains, plus five with anomalous nucleotide sharing. TCRdb's version of the immuneACCESS table is confined to in-frame rearrangements and falls short of the full clone set. An unresolved V gene accounts for under half of the shortfall where checked; the remainder is of unknown origin. From that table come the V and J calls and clone size; the DNA was used to work out D and trimming. Across this sample there are 150,000 or so clones, with 70% to 80% seen only once. Around 1.5% of the sample belongs to the ten largest clones.

From V the trimming removes 9 bases and from J it removes 5 bases, while the gene matches leave 14 bases of the junction unaccounted for. Reading from cysteine to phenylalanine, the CDR3 counts 16 amino acids. The read is trimmed to its CDR3 DNA, 48 bases read in frame from base 1. Looking up the germline V gene yields CDR1 SNHLY and CDR2 FYNNEI. This receptor was identified in a female donor in good health and CMV-seronegative. The sequenced material came from PBMCs. Recombination connected TRBV2 to TRBJ2-2, and 8 junctional nucleotides match TRBD1. The sequenced DNA is TGTGCCAGTACCGGACAGGGAAATTCTCGGACCGGGGAGCTGTTTTTT. Protein translation: CASTGQGNSRTGELFF.